These T cell receptor beta chains were read from a single sample in a study of cytomegalovirus exposure and HLA in healthy donors. Sequenced by immunoSEQ multiplex PCR; TCRdb stores in-frame clones only, minus some. The sample consists of 140,000 or so clones, over 60% of them appearing once. The sample taken for sequencing was PBMCs. Receptor source: a woman aged 55 to 70 in good health and CMV-seronegative. Both conserved end residues are part of each CDR3. The order of the fields is V gene, clone size, CDR3 protein. Clone size is not always given. Where it is, it says once, few, many or a class for expanded clones.

TRBV7-3 | - | CASSFGPGTVNTEAFF
TRBV5-1 | - | CASSLRLAGVDTQYF
TRBV7-7 | - | CASSSQGHYTEAFF
TRBV5-1 | few | CASSSEKGLYSLEDTQYF
TRBV11-1 | - | CASSSSPKAAYEQYF
TRBV19 | - | CASKLHRENTEAFF
TRBV4-1 | few | CASSQAVGLNYEQYF
TRBV19 | - | CASSRDSYEQYF
TRBV6-5 | - | CASTPGSGGVYTQYF
TRBV12-1 | once | CASSFRGQGRGDEQYF
TRBV5-4 | - | CASSLGRRGIEETQYF
TRBV5-1 | few | CASSGAGADTQYF
TRBV10-1 | - | CASDGGRTDTQYF
TRBV7-2 | - | CASSLERDRNNYGYTF
TRBV18 | few | CASSPGTTDRNTIYF
TRBV5-1 | few | CASKTSGRETQYF
TRBV10-1 | - | CARRECKGAGGRETQYF
TRBV7-2 | - | CASSPRQIGALEQYF
TRBV2 | - | CASRRRQGGTEAFF
TRBV5-1 | few | CASSLAGQIYEQYF
TRBV6-1 | - | CASSEARGGYGYTF
TRBV15 | few | CATSPGQINNEQFF
TRBV6-6 | - | CASSYSRDSNSPLHF
TRBV6-6 | few | CASSYSPIGETQYF
TRBV29-1 | - | CSVRSTSGRVTDTQYF
TRBV19 | - | CASSPGTASHEQYF
TRBV6-5 | - | CASSYQGRVTEAFF
TRBV5-6 | - | CASSDWVWGLSSDTQYF
TRBV9 | once | CASSVARTGGNSPLHF
TRBV15 | - | CATSRDLVNPQHF
TRBV7-3 | - | CASSQDRAGNTIYF
TRBV2 | - | CASSDLGEYEQFF
TRBV7-9 | - | CASSLALSTGYGYTF
TRBV28 | - | CASSRGGRRQPQHF
TRBV7-2 | - | CASSLDSGGAYNEQFF